The 24 T cell receptor beta chains below come from one sample, sequenced in a study of blood T cell repertoires in COVID-19. TCRdb's copy holds only in-frame clones and misses some; the assay was immunoSEQ multiplex PCR. This sample yields around 250,000 clones, of which approximately 90% are seen a single time; approximately 2.7% belongs to the top ten. The sequencing sample was made of PBMCs or T cells enriched from blood (not recorded which). Receptors originate from a man in his forties or fifties who had been exposed to COVID-19.

The chain uses TRBV12-2 and TRBJ2-3; the D call TRBD2 from the table was never checked on the DNA. TRBV12-2 is termed a pseudogene. CDR3 size: 17 residues. The CDR3 DNA sequence: TGTGCAAGTCGCTTAGCCAATCCGGGTAGCGGCACAGATACGCAGTATTTT. It specifies CASRLANPGSGTDTQYF.

CDR3 residues: CASSEFGDYNSPLHF. The CDR3 bases are TGCGCCAGCAGCGAGTTCGGGGATTATAATTCACCCCTCCACTTT. The chain couples TRBV5-1 to TRBJ1-6; D call uncertain. The CDR3 has 15 residues. Trimming shortened V by 4 bases and J by 4 bases, and 12 bases separated the two germline ends. The germline CDR1 and CDR2 sequences are SGHRS and YFSETQ. The full variable domain, its missing parts supplied by reference TRBV5-1 and TRBJ1-6, is KAGVTQTPRYLIKTRGQQVTLSCSPISGHRSVSWYQQTPGQGLQFLFEYFSETQRNKGNFPGRFSGRQFSNSRSEMNVSTLELGDSALYLCASSEFGDYNSPLHFGNGTRLTVT.

The chain uses TRBV2 and TRBJ1-5, with D perhaps TRBD1 (6 bases). Deletions cut 7 bases from V and 4 bases from J, with 14 bases between. The CDR3 has 14 amino acids. Germline V gene sequence: CDR1 SNHLY, CDR2 FYNNEI. DNA for the CDR3: TGTGCCAGCAAGATGGGGGCGCCGAATCAGCCCCAGCATTTT. This translates into CASKMGAPNQPQHF.

This clone was picked up a small number of times. The chain is built from TRBV7-9 and TRBJ2-2; TRBD2 agrees at 7 bases. The CDR3 is 15 amino acids. Germline V CDR1 and CDR2: SEHNR, FQNEAQ (reference sequence). V lost 3 bases to trimming and J lost 4 bases; unmatched junction nucleotides: 5. This chain's CDR3 is CASSFGGGSTGELFF. The CDR3 DNA sequence: TGTGCCAGCAGCTTCGGTGGCGGGAGCACCGGGGAGCTGTTTTTT.

This clone was counted only a few times. The chain combines TRBV6-5 with TRBJ2-4; D uncertain. CDR3 size: 13 residues. Trimming left V 2 bases short and J 6 bases short, with 8 bases between. Looked up from germline, CDR1 is MNHEY and CDR2 is SVGAGI. Written as DNA, the CDR3 is TGTGCCAGCAGTTACCCCCTATCAAACATTCAGTACTTC. Amino acids: CASSYPLSNIQYF.

The CDR3 spells CASSQWRDRDSGDTQYF. CDR3 nucleotides: TGTGCCAGCAGCCAATGGAGGGACCGGGACTCCGGCGATACGCAGTATTTT. The chain joins TRBV14 to TRBJ2-3; TRBD2 might be the D (6 bases). V was shortened by 2 bases and J by 6 bases, with 21 bases between the two germline ends. The CDR3 extends over 17 amino acids. CDR1 and CDR2 (germline): SGHDN, FVKESK.

V usage is TRBV20-1 and J usage is TRBJ2-5; D not resolved. Trimming pared 4 bases from V and 2 bases from J, leaving 5 bases between. Germline CDR1 and CDR2: DFQATT and SNEGSKA (reference sequence). This CDR3 has 11 amino acids. In DNA, the CDR3 is TGCAGTGCTAACAGTCAAGAGACCCAGTACTTC. It translates to CSANSQETQYF.

The J gene is TRBJ2-1, the V gene TRBV10-3, with 14 bases lining up with TRBD2. Germline lookup yields CDR1 ENHRY and CDR2 SYGVKD. The length of the CDR3 is 16 residues. After removal of 7 bases from V and 3 bases from J, the junction contained 5 bases not matched to a gene. Here the CDR3 reads CAITGTSGSDYNEQFF. CDR3 nucleotides: TGTGCCATCACCGGGACTAGCGGGAGTGACTACAATGAGCAGTTCTTC.

This clone turned up a few times. CDR3: CASSPPQEGTGPGELFF. CDR3 DNA: TGTGCCAGTAGTCCCCCCCAGGAGGGGACAGGTCCCGGGGAGCTGTTTTTT. This rearrangement joins TRBV19 to TRBJ2-2, with 8 nucleotides matching TRBD1. This CDR3 has 17 residues. Germline lookup yields CDR1 LNHDA and CDR2 SQIVND (reference sequence). V lost 5 bases and J lost 6; bases outside the gene matches: 14.

The rearrangement links TRBV5-1 to TRBJ2-5; 12 bases map to TRBD2. V lost 3 bases, J lost 2 bases, and 8 bases stayed unmatched. There are 17 residues in the CDR3. Germline V gene data show CDR1 as SGHRS and CDR2 as YFSETQ. CDR3 amino acids: CASSSGLAGLGQETQYF. The CDR3 nucleotides read TGCGCCAGCAGCTCAGGACTAGCGGGACTGGGGCAAGAGACCCAGTACTTC.

This chain connects TRBV21-1 to TRBJ2-2; TRBD2 was called by the table and not checked on the DNA. TRBV21-1 represents a pseudogene. CDR3 size: 20 residues. The CDR3 spells CASSTLGGLAGVRRTGELFF. As DNA, the CDR3 is TGTGCCAGCAGCACACTGGGGGGGCTAGCGGGAGTACGTCGCACCGGGGAGCTGTTTTTT.

The V call is TRBV18, the J call TRBJ2-7; TRBD1 agrees at 8 bases. This CDR3 region has 15 residues. V dropped 0 bases and J dropped 3; count of bases not matched to a gene: 4. The germline V gene encodes CDR1 KGHSH and CDR2 LQKENI. The CDR3 region is CASSPPGQANYEQYF. In DNA form, the CDR3 reads TGTGCCAGCTCACCACCGGGACAGGCAAACTACGAGCAGTACTTC.

The chain is built from TRBV19 and TRBJ1-2, with D possibly matching TRBD1 (5 bases). V dropped 9 bases and J dropped 5 bases, with 22 bases sitting between them. CDR1 and CDR2 from the germline V gene are LNHDA and SQIVND (reference sequence). The CDR3 is 15 residues long. The CDR3 protein is CASRRTLDSRYGYTF. The CDR3 DNA reads as TGTGCCAGCCGCCGTACCCTTGACAGCCGGTATGGCTACACCTTC.

In the case of this clone: One end of the junction does not line up with germline, which may come from a read error. The chain joins TRBV5-3 to TRBJ2-7; TRBD2 matches 13 bases. TRBV5-3 is an ORF, and what it does is uncertain. CDR3 length: 14 residues. For the CDR3, the DNA is TGTGCCAGAAGCTTAACTAGCGGGAGGGCCTCTACTTTCTTC. The encoded protein is CARSLTSGRASTFF.

The chain carries TRBV19 and TRBJ2-1; 9 nucleotides agree with TRBD2. Germline V gives CDR1 LNHDA, CDR2 SQIVND (reference sequence). The CDR3 totals 17 residues. J gave up 4 bases and V 3 bases, and 10 bases lay outside the gene matches. In DNA form, the CDR3 reads TGTGCCAGTAGTATGGATAGGGCGGGACTAGCTTACAATGAGCAGTTCTTC. It translates to CASSMDRAGLAYNEQFF.

The V gene is TRBV7-9, the J gene TRBJ2-2; possible D gene TRBD1, 6 bases. CDR1 and CDR2 (germline): SEHNR, FQNEAQ (reference sequence). V was clipped by 4 bases and J by 3 bases, with 9 bases between them. CDR3 length: 14 amino acids. This chain's CDR3 is CASSSRQDTGELFF. The CDR3 coding sequence is TGTGCCAGCAGCTCCCGACAGGACACCGGGGAGCTGTTTTTT.

V gene TRBV29-1 combines with J gene TRBJ2-1; 7 nucleotides align to TRBD1. CDR3 length equals 13 residues. The V and J ends lost 3 bases and 4 bases, in that order; junction bases with no gene match: 3. Germline V lookup: CDR1 SQVTM, CDR2 ANQGSEA. CDR3: CSVEGTDYNEQFF. DNA of the CDR3: TGCAGCGTTGAGGGGACAGATTACAATGAGCAGTTCTTC.

This chain joins TRBV6-5 and TRBJ2-7; the match to TRBD1 covers 9 bases. From germline, CDR1 is MNHEY and CDR2 SVGAGI. The CDR3 is made up of 14 amino acids. V shed 6 bases and J 6 bases; nucleotides not matched to a gene: 9. The CDR3 sequence: CASRGTGKFGEQYF. CDR3 nucleotides: TGTGCCAGCAGGGGGACAGGGAAGTTTGGCGAGCAGTACTTC.

A single count supports this clone. This chain links TRBV27 with TRBJ2-5; D is uncertain. CDR1 and CDR2 from the germline V gene are MNHEY and SMNVEV (reference sequence). This CDR3 is built from 13 residues. V dropped 6 bases and J dropped 10 bases, with 18 bases sitting between them. DNA for the CDR3: TGTGCCAGCAGCCCTTTTATCAAGAGAGGCCAGTACTTC. The encoded protein is CASSPFIKRGQYF.

The CDR3 here is CASSLEQFNSPLHF. CDR3 in DNA: TGTGCCAGCAGCTTAGAACAGTTTAATTCACCCCTCCACTTT. The chain links TRBV7-9 to TRBJ1-6; D unresolved. In germline, CDR1 is SEHNR, CDR2 FQNEAQ (reference sequence). This CDR3 is 14 amino acids long. Deletions cut 1 base from V and 6 bases from J, with 7 bases between.

The chain is built from TRBV5-4 and TRBJ2-7, with D possibly TRBD1 on 6 matching bases. Germline loops: CDR1 SGHNT, CDR2 YYREEE (reference sequence). V was pared by 2 bases and J by 2 bases, with 8 bases between. This CDR3 comprises 13 residues. The chain's CDR3 is CASSLQGPYEQYF. CDR3 DNA sequence: TGTGCCAGCAGCTTACAGGGCCCCTACGAGCAGTACTTC.

The gene calls are TRBV29-1 and TRBJ2-2, with D perhaps matching TRBD1 (5 bases). Trimming stripped 2 bases from V and 3 bases from J, with 10 bases between. There are 14 residues in the CDR3. Germline lookup yields CDR1 SQVTM and CDR2 ANQGSEA. The CDR3 coding sequence is TGCAGCGTTGAATCAGGGTTTGACACCGGGGAGCTGTTTTTT. Its translation is CSVESGFDTGELFF.

This rearrangement joins TRBV5-7 to TRBJ2-5; 14 positions match TRBD2. TRBV5-7 is recorded as an ORF, its role being uncertain. This CDR3 contains 19 residues. V was pared by 4 bases and J by 4 bases, with 15 bases of the junction left unmatched. CDR3 protein: CASSPQGTSGRERGETQYF. CDR3 DNA sequence: TGTGCCAGCAGCCCACAGGGGACTAGCGGGAGAGAAAGGGGAGAGACCCAGTACTTC.

The rearrangement links TRBV6-1 to TRBJ2-7; D is perhaps TRBD1 (7 bases). This CDR3 spans 15 amino acids. Germline CDR1 and CDR2: MNHNS and SASEGT. Trimming cost V 2 bases and J 3 bases, with 14 bases left between them. The chain's CDR3 is CASSEIGGGYYEQYF. CDR3 bases: TGTGCCAGCAGTGAAATTGGAGGGGGCTACTACGAGCAGTACTTC.